The 20 T cell receptor beta chains listed next were all sequenced from one sample in a study of control samples from healthy donors and cancer patients. This table comes from immunoSEQ multiplex PCR, and its TCRdb copy is limited to in-frame clones, with some not included. Among about 49,000 clones listed, roughly 85% were seen once. Sequencing was performed on PBMCs. The receptors were gathered from a woman in her forties or fifties with lung cancer.

The chain recombines TRBV24-1 with TRBJ1-3, with TRBD1 identical over 8 bases. This CDR3 spans 15 amino acids. CDR1 KGHDR and CDR2 SFDVKD come from the germline V gene. The junction had 3 bases not matched to a gene; V was cut back by 4 bases and J by 2 bases. CDR3 sequence (DNA): TGTGCCACCAGTGACCCAGGGGGCCCTGGAAACACCATATATTTT. It encodes CATSDPGGPGNTIYF.

The genes are TRBV11-2 and TRBJ2-1, with 7 bases lining up with TRBD2. V lost 0 bases, J lost 4 bases, and 6 bases stayed unmatched. The CDR3 length is 16 residues. Germline CDR1 is SGHAT and CDR2 is FQNNGV. The CDR3 is CASSLEEGRGYNEQFF. The CDR3 DNA sequence: TGTGCCAGCAGCTTAGAGGAGGGGAGGGGATACAATGAGCAGTTCTTC. The whole variable domain, filled in from reference TRBV11-2 and TRBJ2-1, reads EAGVAQSPRYKIIEKRQSVAFWCNPISGHATLYWYQQILGQGPKLLIQFQNNGVVDDSQLPKDRFSAERLKGVDSTLKIQPAKLEDSAVYLCASSLEEGRGYNEQFFGPGTRLTVL.

The genes are TRBV9 and TRBJ1-1; D possibly corresponds to TRBD1 (6 bases). V was cut by 5 bases and J by 2 bases, with 10 bases left in between. CDR1 is SGDLS, CDR2 YYNGEE, per germline. The CDR3 totals 13 residues. The CDR3 nucleotides are TGTGCCAGCAGTCTACAGGGTAACACTGAAGCTTTCTTT. This encodes CASSLQGNTEAFF.

This clone appeared once. This chain connects TRBV3-1 (or the pseudogene TRBV3-2) to TRBJ1-3; D remains ambiguous. The germline V gene encodes CDR1 LGHDT and CDR2 YNNKEL (reference sequence). V gave up 1 base and J gave up 0 bases, with 7 bases separating them. The CDR3 sequence is 15 residues long. DNA for the CDR3: TGTGCCAGCAGCCAAGTTGCCCTCTCTGGAAACACCATATATTTT. Encoded protein: CASSQVALSGNTIYF.

The V gene is TRBV5-8, the J gene TRBJ2-7; D not certain. Germline V CDR1 and CDR2: SGHTS, YDEGEE. V was shortened by 0 bases and J by 4 bases, with 2 bases between the two germline ends. This CDR3 is built from 11 residues. CDR3 bases: TGTGCCAGCAGCTTGGGATACGAGCAGTACTTC. Amino acid sequence: CASSLGYEQYF. Combining the CDR3 with reference TRBV5-8 and TRBJ2-7 gives the whole variable domain EAGVTQSPTHLIKTRGQQATLRCSPISGHTSVYWYQQALGLGLQFLLWYDEGEERNRGNFPPRFSGRQFPNYSSELNVNALELEDSALYLCASSLGYEQYFGPGTRLTVT.

The gene calls are TRBV25-1 and TRBJ1-1; possible D gene TRBD1, 5 bases. Germline V CDR1 and CDR2: MGHDK, SYGVNS. The CDR3 has 14 amino acids. V was cut by 5 bases and J by 4 bases, with 14 bases left in between. CDR3 coding DNA: TGTGCCAGCAGTAGGGCGGGGGTTGTCACTGAAGCTTTCTTT. Amino acids: CASSRAGVVTEAFF.

This clone occurred once. V and J are TRBV19 and TRBJ1-1; tentatively, D is TRBD1 (6 bases). This CDR3 is 13 amino acids long. Germline CDR1 reads LNHDA; CDR2 reads SQIVND (reference sequence). V lost 3 bases and J 3 bases, leaving 8 bases between the germline ends. This chain's CDR3 is CASSMRQDTEAFF. CDR3 nucleotides: TGTGCCAGTAGTATGAGACAGGACACTGAAGCTTTCTTT.

This CDR3 is CSVELQGKGVVGEQFF. CDR3 DNA: TGCAGCGTTGAACTACAGGGAAAGGGGGTCGTAGGTGAGCAGTTCTTC. V and J are TRBV29-1 and TRBJ2-1; D is perhaps TRBD1 (6 bases). This CDR3 has 16 amino acids. V was cut by 2 bases and J by 9 bases, with 23 bases left in between. CDR1 and CDR2 (germline): SQVTM, ANQGSEA.

J is TRBJ1-1 and V is TRBV9; a possible D gene is TRBD1 (5 bases). Germline V CDR1 and CDR2: SGDLS, YYNGEE. CDR3 length equals 15 residues. V was trimmed by 4 bases and J by 4 bases, leaving 17 bases between them. CDR3 region: CASSPHGGGSTEAFF. The CDR3 DNA sequence: TGTGCCAGCAGCCCGCATGGGGGGGGGAGCACTGAAGCTTTCTTT. Drawing the rest from reference TRBV9 and TRBJ1-1, the complete variable domain is DSGVTQTPKHLITATGQRVTLRCSPRSGDLSVYWYQQSLDQGLQFLIQYYNGEERAKGNILERFSAQQFPDLHSELNLSSLELGDSALYFCASSPHGGGSTEAFFGQGTRLTVV.

The gene calls are TRBV6-1 and TRBJ1-4; TRBD1 matches at 8 bases. Unmatched junction bases numbered 9, after V lost 1 base and J lost 8 bases. This CDR3 comprises 16 residues. The germline V gene encodes CDR1 MNHNS and CDR2 SASEGT. The CDR3 nucleotides read TGTGCCAGCAGTGAAGAGGGACAGGCAACACTCGAAAAACTGTTTTTT. Residues: CASSEEGQATLEKLFF.

V and J are TRBV7-2 and TRBJ2-1; 8 bases are shared with TRBD1. The CDR3 runs to 17 residues. After removal of 2 bases from V and 4 bases from J, the junction contained 10 bases not matched to a gene. Germline CDR1 is SGHTA and CDR2 is FQGNSA. Here the CDR3 DNA reads TGTGCCAGCAGCTTACAGTCAGGACAGGGCCGTTACAATGAGCAGTTCTTC. This codes for CASSLQSGQGRYNEQFF.

In its sample, this clone was seen once. V is TRBV5-4 and J is TRBJ1-4; D remains unclear. This CDR3 spans 15 amino acids. Germline assignment: CDR1 SGHNT and CDR2 YYREEE (reference sequence). V was trimmed by 3 bases and J by 8 bases, leaving 17 bases between them. CDR3 sequence reads: CASSYASSGSEKLFF. CDR3 nucleotides: TGTGCCAGCAGCTACGCGTCTTCAGGATCAGAAAAACTGTTTTTT.

The rearrangement joins TRBV9 to TRBJ1-1; TRBD1 matches 8 bases. V trimming: 4 bases; J trimming: 11 bases; junction bases outside the gene matches: 10. Germline V gene sequence: CDR1 SGDLS, CDR2 YYNGEE. CDR3 length equals 13 residues. The CDR3 sequence is CASSPAQQGVAFF. In DNA form, the CDR3 reads TGTGCCAGCAGCCCGGCCCAACAGGGGGTCGCTTTCTTT.

This clone was detected once. The gene calls are TRBV6-5 and TRBJ2-1; D might be TRBD2 (5 bases). V gave up 5 bases and J gave up 3 bases, with 14 bases separating them. The CDR3 contains 15 residues. The germline CDR1 and CDR2 sequences are MNHEY and SVGAGI. The CDR3 is CASSPRGSGYNEQFF. The CDR3 DNA reads as TGTGCCAGCAGTCCACGGGGATCAGGCTACAATGAGCAGTTCTTC.

The chain carries TRBV5-1 and TRBJ1-3, with D hard to call. This CDR3 contains 17 residues. Trimming removed 0 bases from V and 0 bases from J, with 13 bases in between. Germline V gives CDR1 SGHRS, CDR2 YFSETQ. The CDR3 region is CASSLGGGAISGNTIYF. The CDR3 DNA reads as TGCGCCAGCAGCTTGGGGGGAGGCGCCATCTCTGGAAACACCATATATTTT.

This sequence joins TRBV6-5 and TRBJ2-1; the D is unclear. The V end lost 2 bases, the J end lost 8 bases, and 7 bases lay between the germline ends. Germline-derived CDR1 and CDR2 are MNHEY and SVGAGI. There are 12 residues in the CDR3. The CDR3 DNA is TGTGCCAGCAGTTACAAGGGCTATGAGCAGTTCTTC. It yields the protein CASSYKGYEQFF.

The CDR3 loop reads CASNGVNTEAFF. In DNA, the CDR3 is TGTGCCAGCAACGGGGTGAACACTGAAGCTTTCTTT. The V and J genes are TRBV27 and TRBJ1-1; no reliable D call. This CDR3 spans 12 amino acids. The germline gives CDR1 MNHEY, CDR2 SMNVEV (reference sequence). Trimming took off 7 bases at V and 0 bases at J, with 6 bases between the two ends.

V is TRBV4-3 and J is TRBJ1-5; a possible D gene is TRBD1 (6 bases). V lost 4 bases to trimming and J lost 2 bases, with 12 bases between them. From germline, CDR1 is LGHNA and CDR2 YSLEER. CDR3 length equals 15 residues. In DNA form, the CDR3 reads TGCGCCAGCAGCCGTGGGACAACTGGCAATCAGCCCCAGCATTTT. Encoded protein: CASSRGTTGNQPQHF.

The chain couples TRBV19 to TRBJ1-1; no definite D call. The ends were cut back, 4 bases at V and 1 base at J, with 16 bases in the middle. Per the germline V gene, CDR1 is LNHDA and CDR2 is SQIVND (reference sequence). The CDR3 has 16 residues. Written as DNA, the CDR3 is TGTGCCAGTAGTACCGAATTGGTCTTCTCGAACACTGAAGCTTTCTTT. It yields the protein CASSTELVFSNTEAFF.

The V call is TRBV3-1 (or the pseudogene TRBV3-2), the J call TRBJ1-1; no reliable D call. Germline lookup yields CDR1 LGHDT and CDR2 YNNKEL (reference sequence). This CDR3 region has 13 residues. The V and J ends lost 4 bases and 11 bases respectively, with 17 bases between them. The CDR3 spells CASSLTWIGVAFF. The DNA for the CDR3 is TGTGCCAGCAGCCTGACATGGATCGGAGTGGCTTTCTTT.